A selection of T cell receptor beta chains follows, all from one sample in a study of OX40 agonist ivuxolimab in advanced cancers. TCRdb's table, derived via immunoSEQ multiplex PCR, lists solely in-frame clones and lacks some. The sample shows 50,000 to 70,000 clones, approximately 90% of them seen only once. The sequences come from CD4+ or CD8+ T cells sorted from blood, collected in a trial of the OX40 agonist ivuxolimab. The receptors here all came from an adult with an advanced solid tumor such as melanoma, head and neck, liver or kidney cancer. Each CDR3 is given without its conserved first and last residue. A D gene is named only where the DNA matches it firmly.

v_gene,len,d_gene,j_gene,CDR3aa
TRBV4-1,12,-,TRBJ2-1,ASSRGGPSLEQF
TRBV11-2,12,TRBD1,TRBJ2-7,ASSLSNRGNEQY
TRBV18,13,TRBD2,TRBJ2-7,ASSPGTSFAYEQY
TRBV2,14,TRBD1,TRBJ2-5,ASSDQRGDREETQY
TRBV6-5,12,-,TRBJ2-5,ASSYSVSQETQY
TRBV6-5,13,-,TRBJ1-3,ASSYSGERGNTIY
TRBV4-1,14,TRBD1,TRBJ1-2,ASSQEGGDRGYGYT
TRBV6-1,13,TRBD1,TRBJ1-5,ASSTGTGNHQPQH
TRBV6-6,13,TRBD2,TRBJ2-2,ASAGTTRNTGELF
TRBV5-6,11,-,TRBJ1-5,ASSFRGGQPQH
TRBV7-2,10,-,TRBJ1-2,ASSLAGYGYT